Shown below are 12 T cell receptor beta chains from a single sample sequenced in a study of T cell repertoires in cytomegalovirus infection (dated by TCRdb to about 2019). Sequencing took place on an Illumina HiSeq 1500. TCRdb handled the public reads itself, with Q25 trimming in fastp and clone calling in MiXCR, and kept productive beta chains. Duplicate CDR3 protein sequences are folded into a single record with the most common DNA and genes. For this sample there are 200,000 to 300,000 distinct CDR3 sequences; approximately 8.3% appear just once. Of the sample, less than 15% is held by the ten largest clones. The sample comprised PBMCs. The source is a human donor in good health (CMV status not recorded). Some clones in this sample may be carry-over from other donors' samples.

This chain connects TRBV5-4 to TRBJ2-5; TRBD2 agrees at 13 bases. V dropped 4 bases and J dropped 13; count of bases not matched to a gene: 10. This CDR3 has 14 amino acids. Germline CDR1 reads SGHNT; CDR2 reads YYREEE (reference sequence). CDR3 residues: CASSPRTSGSPRYF. The DNA for the CDR3 is TGTGCCAGCAGCCCCCGGACTAGCGGGAGCCCCCGGTACTTC.

This clonotype occurred a few times. The chain joins TRBV6-2 or TRBV6-3 to TRBJ2-5, with TRBD2 matching over 10 bases. This CDR3 is 14 amino acids long. CDR1 and CDR2 from the germline V gene are MNHEY and SVGEGT. J gave up 5 bases and V 5 bases, and 5 bases lay outside the gene matches. The DNA for the CDR3 is TGTGCCAGCAGTCCACTAGCGGGAACTGAGACCCAGTACTTC. Encoded protein: CASSPLAGTETQYF.

This clonotype was picked up a small number of times. V is TRBV20-1 and J is TRBJ2-3; 14 nucleotides align to TRBD2. Germline loops: CDR1 DFQATT, CDR2 SNEGSKA (reference sequence). Germline trimming cut 8 bases from V and 6 bases from J; bases unmatched to any gene: 4. The CDR3 runs to 13 residues. The CDR3 here is CSSTSGGADTQYF. The CDR3 DNA is TGCAGTTCGACTAGCGGGGGGGCGGATACGCAGTATTTT.

At least ten counts were recorded for this clonotype. CDR3 sequence: CSVEELGVGEQYF. In DNA, the CDR3 is TGCAGCGTTGAAGAACTGGGAGTGGGCGAGCAGTACTTC. The chain uses TRBV29-1 and TRBJ2-7; possibly TRBD2 for D (5 bases). The CDR3 is 13 amino acids. The germline V gene has CDR1 SQVTM and CDR2 ANQGSEA. The germline V and J ends were trimmed by 0 bases and 6 bases, with 12 bases remaining between them.

In its sample, this clonotype was seen a few times. The V gene is TRBV7-9, the J gene TRBJ1-2; D uncertain. The CDR3 runs to 13 residues. Trimming removed 4 bases at V and 0 bases at J, with 6 bases between. Germline CDR1 reads SEHNR; CDR2 reads FQNEAQ (reference sequence). CDR3 nucleotides: TGTGCCAGCAGCTCTGAACCTAACTATGGCTACACCTTC. Translating gives CASSSEPNYGYTF.

V usage is TRBV20-1 and J usage is TRBJ2-7; D is ambiguous. CDR1 is DFQATT, CDR2 SNEGSKA, per germline (reference sequence). The V end was cut by 6 bases, the J end by 2 bases, with 11 bases between. This CDR3 contains 12 residues. CDR3 loop: CSARLATYEQYF. As DNA, the CDR3 is TGCAGTGCCCGACTGGCAACCTACGAGCAGTACTTC.

The CDR3 coding sequence is TGTGCCAGCAGTCCCCCGGACAGGGGAGAAGCTTTCTTT. Its protein product is CASSPPDRGEAFF. The chain is built from TRBV28 and TRBJ1-1; the match to TRBD1 covers 9 bases. V was pared by 5 bases and J by 8 bases, with 6 bases of the junction left unmatched. Germline CDR1 and CDR2: MDHEN and SYDVKM. CDR3 length: 13 residues.

Many counts were recorded for this clonotype. This chain connects TRBV20-1 to TRBJ1-5; D remains unclear. The CDR3 covers 15 residues. V gave up 0 bases and J gave up 7 bases, with 16 bases separating them. Germline CDR1 reads DFQATT; CDR2 reads SNEGSKA (reference sequence). CDR3 amino acids: CSARDKTGVLQPQHF. In nucleotides, the CDR3 is TGCAGTGCTAGAGATAAGACTGGAGTTTTGCAGCCCCAGCATTTT.

In its sample, this clonotype was seen many times. The chain carries TRBV7-2 and TRBJ1-3; D unresolved. Deletions cut 8 bases from V and 0 bases from J, with 14 bases between. Germline assignment: CDR1 SGHTA and CDR2 FQGNSA. This CDR3 comprises 15 residues. In DNA, the CDR3 is TGTGCCAGCGGTACAGTACGGAGCTCTGGAAACACCATATATTTT. As protein: CASGTVRSSGNTIYF.

This clonotype has a count of ten or more. The gene calls are TRBV7-8 and TRBJ1-6; 7 bases line up with TRBD1. J lost 0 bases, V lost 5 bases, and 10 bases had no gene match. The CDR3 is made up of 18 amino acids. Germline values: CDR1 SGHVS, CDR2 FQNEAQ. CDR3 residues: CASSLSGTVSSYNSPLHF. As DNA, the CDR3 is TGTGCCAGCAGCCTCTCCGGGACAGTTAGCTCCTATAATTCACCCCTCCACTTT.

The rearrangement uses TRBV19 and TRBJ2-1; TRBD1 might be the D (8 bases). The CDR3 loop spans 14 amino acids. Germline V gene data show CDR1 as LNHDA and CDR2 as SQIVND (reference sequence). V was pared by 6 bases and J by 9 bases, with 18 bases between. CDR3 sequence: CASSLRGDRSEQFF. The CDR3, as DNA: TGTGCCAGTAGCCTCCGGGGGGACAGGTCTGAGCAGTTCTTC.

The DNA of the CDR3 is TGTGCCAGCAGCGAAGGAGAGGGACAGGGAAACGAGAACTATGGCTACACCTTC. Its protein product is CASSEGEGQGNENYGYTF. The chain joins TRBV11-3 to TRBJ1-2; 9 bases align to TRBD1. The trim removed 5 bases at V and 2 bases at J, leaving 15 bases unmatched. The CDR3 length is 18 residues. In germline, CDR1 is SGHNT, CDR2 YENEEA. Using reference TRBV11-3 and TRBJ1-2 for the parts outside the CDR3, the full variable domain is EAGVVQSPRYKIIEKKQPVAFWCNPISGHNTLYWYLQNLGQGPELLIRYENEEAVDDSQLPKDRFSAERLKGVDSTLKIQPAELGDSAVYLCASSEGEGQGNENYGYTFGSGTRLTVV.